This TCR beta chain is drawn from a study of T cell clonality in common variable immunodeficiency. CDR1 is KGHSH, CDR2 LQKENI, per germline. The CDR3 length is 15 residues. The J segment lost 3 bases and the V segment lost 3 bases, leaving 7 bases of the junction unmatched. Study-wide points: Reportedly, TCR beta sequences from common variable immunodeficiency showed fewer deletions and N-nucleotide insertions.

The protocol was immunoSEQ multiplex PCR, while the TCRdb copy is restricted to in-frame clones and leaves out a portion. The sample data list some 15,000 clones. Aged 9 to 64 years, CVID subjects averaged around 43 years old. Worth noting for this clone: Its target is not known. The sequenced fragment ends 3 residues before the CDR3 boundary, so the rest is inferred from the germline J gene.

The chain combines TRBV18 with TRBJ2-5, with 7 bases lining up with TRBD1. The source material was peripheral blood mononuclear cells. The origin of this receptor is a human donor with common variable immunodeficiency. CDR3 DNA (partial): TGTGCCAGCTCACCGCCGGGACAGAGAAAAGAGACC. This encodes CASSPPGQRKET. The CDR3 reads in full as CASSPPGQRKETQYF.